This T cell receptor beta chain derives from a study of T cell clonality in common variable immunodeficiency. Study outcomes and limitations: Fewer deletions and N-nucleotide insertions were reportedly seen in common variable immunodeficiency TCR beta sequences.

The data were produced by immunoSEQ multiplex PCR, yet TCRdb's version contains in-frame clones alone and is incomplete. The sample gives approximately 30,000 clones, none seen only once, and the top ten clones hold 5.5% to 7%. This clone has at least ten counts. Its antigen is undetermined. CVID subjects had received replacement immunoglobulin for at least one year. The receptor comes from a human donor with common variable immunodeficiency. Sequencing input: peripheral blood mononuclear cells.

The CDR3 protein is CASSVSGGAGYEQFF. CDR3 bases read: TGTGCCAGCAGCGTTTCAGGGGGTGCAGGGTATGAG. The rearrangement joins TRBV11-2 to TRBJ2-1; TRBD1 aligns across 7 bases. Read data end 3 residues before the CDR3 end; the end is taken from the germline J gene. CDR3 length: 15 amino acids. Per the germline V gene, CDR1 is SGHAT and CDR2 is FQNNGV. Trimming took 5 bases from V and 8 from J; bases not matched to a gene: 12.